This T cell receptor (beta chain) appears in the sequencing data of a study of T cell repertoires in cytomegalovirus infection. For the study at large: Alongside well-studied HLA-B-restricted CMV epitopes, recently identified HLA-C-restricted CMV epitopes were also used. Evidence of both CMV infection and a matching HLA type came from public TCR beta signatures.

General study results and limits: The ex vivo response showed dominance by HLA-C-restricted CMV-specific TCR beta clonotypes. Cumulative frequency of public TCR beta families picked out carriers of CMV plus the relevant HLA.

This clonotype was found a few times. What it binds is not known. The length of the CDR3 is 14 residues. CDR1 and CDR2 (germline): MNHEY, SMNVEV (reference sequence). V gave up 4 bases and J gave up 4 bases, with 11 bases separating them. From the reads, TCRdb called clonotypes with MiXCR, one entry per CDR3 protein. In the table there are 750,000 to 950,000 distinct CDR3 sequences, about 28% of which are singletons. This chain connects TRBV27 to TRBJ1-3, with D maybe TRBD1 (6 bases). The sample in question was cultured CD8+ T cells from PBMCs, obtained from culture after CMV antigen stimulation. The sequence came from a human donor in good health (CMV status not recorded). Some clones in this sample may be carry-over from other donors' samples. The CDR3 loop reads CASSSSGTGNTIYF. Here the CDR3 DNA reads TGTGCCAGCAGTTCTTCCGGGACAGGAAACACCATATATTTT.